This passage covers 27 T cell receptor beta chains from one sample sequenced in a study of OX40 agonist ivuxolimab in advanced cancers. The library was obtained by the immunoSEQ multiplex PCR assay. TCRdb's version of the immuneACCESS table is confined to in-frame rearrangements and falls short of the full clone set. An unresolved V gene accounts for under half of the shortfall where checked; the remainder is of unknown origin. Recorded for this sample are fewer than 80,000 clones; 85% of them occurred a single time. About 0.83% of the sample is in the top ten clones. Sequences were derived from CD4+ or CD8+ T cells sorted from blood, sampled in a trial of the OX40 agonist ivuxolimab. These receptors were collected from an adult with an advanced solid tumor such as melanoma, head and neck, liver or kidney cancer.

J is TRBJ1-1 and V is TRBV6-5, with D hard to call. Deletions cut 0 bases from V and 2 bases from J, with 7 bases between. The CDR3 is 14 residues long. The V gene's germline CDR1 is MNHEY and CDR2 SVGAGI. CDR3 DNA sequence: TGTGCCAGCAGTTACTCGAAGGGTAACACTGAAGCTTTCTTT. Translated: CASSYSKGNTEAFF.

This clone has only a few counts. CDR3: CASSLGQGNGNTIYF. Here the CDR3 DNA reads TGTGCCAGCTCACTCGGACAGGGGAATGGAAACACCATATATTTT. The chain couples TRBV18 to TRBJ1-3, with TRBD1 identical over 9 bases. This CDR3 has 15 residues. Germline V CDR1 and CDR2: KGHSH, LQKENI. After removal of 4 bases from V and 3 bases from J, the junction contained 4 bases not matched to a gene. The full variable domain, rest sourced from reference TRBV18 and TRBJ1-3, is NAGVMQNPRHLVRRRGQEARLRCSPMKGHSHVYWYRQLPEEGLKFMVYLQKENIIDESGMPKERFSAEFPKEGPSILRIQQVVRGDSAAYFCASSLGQGNGNTIYFGEGSWLTVV.

The J gene is TRBJ1-6, the V gene TRBV30, with TRBD1 matching over 7 bases. Germline V gene sequence: CDR1 GTSNPN, CDR2 SVGIG (reference sequence). The CDR3 loop spans 13 amino acids. V gave up 5 bases and J gave up 9 bases; unmatched junction bases: 7. In DNA form, the CDR3 reads TGTGCCTGGGAGACAGGGATTGGTTCACCCCTCCACTTT. The encoded protein is CAWETGIGSPLHF.

This chain uses TRBV4-1 with TRBJ2-7; TRBD2 aligns across 7 bases. The CDR3 covers 16 residues. V lost 0 bases, J lost 5 bases, and 10 bases stayed unmatched. Germline lookup yields CDR1 MGHRA and CDR2 YSYEKL. The CDR3 loop is CASSQDRWRGRNEQYF. In nucleotides, the CDR3 is TGCGCCAGCAGCCAAGATAGGTGGCGGGGGAGAAACGAGCAGTACTTC.

V usage is TRBV9 and J usage is TRBJ2-7; unclear D gene. This CDR3 is 14 amino acids long. Germline lookup yields CDR1 SGDLS and CDR2 YYNGEE. V was trimmed by 0 bases and J by 4 bases, leaving 11 bases between them. The CDR3 coding sequence is TGTGCCAGCAGCGTAGATGAGCGAGCATACGAGCAGTACTTC. This gives the protein CASSVDERAYEQYF.

V and J are TRBV10-2 and TRBJ2-5; D gene uncertain. V was trimmed by 6 bases and J by 5 bases, leaving 13 bases between them. CDR1 is WSHSY, CDR2 SAAADI, per germline. The CDR3 length is 13 residues. In DNA form, the CDR3 reads TGCGCCAGCAGCCGATATGGCATCGAGACCCAGTACTTC. Translation gives CASSRYGIETQYF.

This chain connects TRBV9 to TRBJ2-5; 9 nucleotides line up with TRBD1. V gave up 3 bases and J gave up 5 bases; unmatched junction bases: 2. The germline CDR1 and CDR2 sequences are SGDLS and YYNGEE. The length of the CDR3 is 13 residues. This CDR3 reads CASSAGQGETQYF. Written as DNA, the CDR3 is TGTGCCAGCAGCGCCGGACAGGGGGAGACCCAGTACTTC. Full variable domain (remainder filled in from reference TRBV9 and TRBJ2-5): DSGVTQTPKHLITATGQRVTLRCSPRSGDLSVYWYQQSLDQGLQFLIQYYNGEERAKGNILERFSAQQFPDLHSELNLSSLELGDSALYFCASSAGQGETQYFGPGTRLLVL.

This clone was seen once. As DNA, the CDR3 is TGTGCCAGTAGTATATCTGGGGGCAGACAGCCCCAGCATTTT. Amino acids: CASSISGGRQPQHF. This chain connects TRBV19 to TRBJ1-5, with D possibly TRBD1 on 6 matching bases. CDR3 size: 14 residues. The ends were cut back, 2 bases at V and 7 bases at J, with 12 bases in the middle. The germline V gene has CDR1 LNHDA and CDR2 SQIVND (reference sequence).

The CDR3 nucleotides are TGTGCCACCAGCAGGACGGCTGGAAACACCATATATTTT. Encoded protein: CATSRTAGNTIYF. The rearrangement uses TRBV15 and TRBJ1-3, with D hard to call. Germline CDR1 LNHNV, CDR2 YYDKDF (reference sequence). CDR3 size: 13 residues. Between the trimmed V and J ends, which lost 3 bases and 2 bases, there was a span of 5 bases. Full variable domain (missing parts from reference TRBV15 and TRBJ1-3): DAMVIQNPRYQVTQFGKPVTLSCSQTLNHNVMYWYQQKSSQAPKLLFHYYDKDFNNEADTPDNFQSRRPNTSFCFLDIRSPGLGDTAMYLCATSRTAGNTIYFGEGSWLTVV.

J is TRBJ2-7 and V is TRBV9, with 9 bases identical to TRBD2. The CDR3 has 15 residues. V shed 4 bases, J shed 1 base, and the junction held 6 bases outside the gene matches. CDR1 and CDR2 from the germline V gene are SGDLS and YYNGEE. CDR3 region: CASSPGTSLSYEQYF. CDR3 DNA sequence: TGTGCCAGCAGCCCGGGGACTAGCTTATCCTACGAGCAGTACTTC.

This chain uses TRBV27 with TRBJ1-2; possible D gene TRBD1, 5 bases. Looked up from germline, CDR1 is MNHEY and CDR2 is SMNVEV (reference sequence). V lost 4 bases, J lost 10 bases, and 13 bases lay in between. The CDR3 covers 12 residues. In nucleotides, the CDR3 is TGTGCCAGCAGTTCCCGGACATCTCACTACACCTTC. Translating gives CASSSRTSHYTF.

The V and J genes are TRBV11-2 and TRBJ1-6; D possibly corresponds to TRBD1 (6 bases). CDR3 size: 14 residues. V lost 6 bases and J 7 bases, leaving 13 bases between the germline ends. Germline values: CDR1 SGHAT, CDR2 FQNNGV. This CDR3 is CASSSGTSNSPLHF. The CDR3, as DNA: TGTGCCAGCAGTTCCGGGACATCGAATTCACCCCTCCACTTT.

The chain joins TRBV30 to TRBJ2-1; 9 positions match TRBD1. The CDR3 is 12 amino acids. With 3 bases clipped from V and 14 bases from J, the junction kept 8 bases outside the gene matches. Germline CDR1 and CDR2: GTSNPN and SVGIG (reference sequence). The CDR3 is CAWRETGTGKFF. The CDR3 DNA follows: TGTGCCTGGAGGGAAACCGGGACAGGGAAGTTCTTC.

V gene TRBV18 combines with J gene TRBJ1-2, with unresolved D. The CDR3 loop spans 13 amino acids. Germline V gene data show CDR1 as KGHSH and CDR2 as LQKENI. V lost 0 bases and J lost 4, with 6 bases in between. Here the CDR3 reads CASSPPIIYGYTF. DNA of the CDR3: TGTGCCAGCTCACCACCTATTATCTATGGCTACACCTTC.

This chain uses TRBV7-2 with TRBJ1-2; D is unclear. V was cut by 5 bases and J by 1 base, with 5 bases left in between. CDR3 size: 12 residues. Germline V gives CDR1 SGHTA, CDR2 FQGNSA. The CDR3 loop reads CASSPNNYGYTF. CDR3 nucleotide sequence: TGTGCCAGCAGCCCCAATAACTATGGCTACACCTTC.

The table lists this clone with a few counts. V is TRBV30 and J is TRBJ2-7, with D possibly being TRBD1 (5 bases). The CDR3 runs 18 residues. The V gene lost 0 bases and the J gene lost 2 bases, with 23 bases spanning the gap. Germline CDR1 is GTSNPN and CDR2 is SVGIG (reference sequence). For the CDR3, the DNA is TGTGCCTGGAGTGTACATTCAGGGTTGTTATCCCGCACCTACGAGCAGTACTTC. This gives the protein CAWSVHSGLLSRTYEQYF.

This clone was seen a few times. V usage is TRBV18 and J usage is TRBJ2-2, with D perhaps matching TRBD2 (6 bases). Trimming left V 0 bases short and J 6 bases short, with 8 bases between. Germline assignment: CDR1 KGHSH and CDR2 LQKENI. This CDR3 region has 14 residues. CDR3 sequence (DNA): TGTGCCAGCTCACCACCGCGGGGTGCCGGGGAGCTGTTTTTT. Encoded protein: CASSPPRGAGELFF.

The V and J genes are TRBV16 and TRBJ1-2, with D tentatively TRBD1 (5 bases). This CDR3 region has 13 residues. Trimming shortened V by 3 bases and J by 0 bases, and 5 bases separated the two germline ends. Germline CDR1 reads KGHSY; CDR2 reads FQNENV. The CDR3 protein is CASSQGPNYGYTF. CDR3 coding DNA: TGTGCCAGCAGCCAGGGGCCTAACTATGGCTACACCTTC.

The chain has TRBV10-3 and TRBJ2-5; 9 bases map to TRBD2. The ends lost 0 bases at V and 5 bases at J; junction bases unmatched: 10. The V gene's germline CDR1 is ENHRY and CDR2 SYGVKD. This CDR3 contains 17 residues. The CDR3 here is CAISESLGAGGRETQYF. The CDR3 DNA follows: TGTGCCATCAGTGAGTCATTGGGAGCGGGGGGCCGGGAGACCCAGTACTTC.

V gene TRBV5-1 combines with J gene TRBJ1-1, with D unresolved. This CDR3 comprises 14 residues. Deletions cut 4 bases from V and 1 base from J, with 11 bases between. Germline CDR1 reads SGHRS; CDR2 reads YFSETQ. The CDR3 DNA reads TGCGCCAGCAGCCGTTGGACGGGGAACACTGAAGCTTTCTTT. It encodes CASSRWTGNTEAFF. Full variable domain (rest looked up from reference TRBV5-1 and TRBJ1-1): KAGVTQTPRYLIKTRGQQVTLSCSPISGHRSVSWYQQTPGQGLQFLFEYFSETQRNKGNFPGRFSGRQFSNSRSEMNVSTLELGDSALYLCASSRWTGNTEAFFGQGTRLTVV.

The chain is built from TRBV29-1 and TRBJ1-5, with 8 bases lining up with TRBD1. Germline CDR1 SQVTM, CDR2 ANQGSEA. There are 13 residues in the CDR3. With V trimmed by 6 bases and J by 7 bases, 8 bases remained unmatched. The CDR3: CSVLDRVGQPQHF. CDR3 nucleotides: TGCAGCGTCCTGGACAGGGTGGGCCAGCCCCAGCATTTT.

J is TRBJ2-2 and V is TRBV27, with TRBD1 matching over 8 bases. There are 19 residues in the CDR3. The germline V gene encodes CDR1 MNHEY and CDR2 SMNVEV (reference sequence). Unmatched junction bases numbered 18, after V lost 4 bases and J lost 5 bases. The DNA for the CDR3 is TGTGCCAGCAGTTCATTCCTTCATCACGGACAGGGTCGGACCGGGGAGCTGTTTTTT. It encodes CASSSFLHHGQGRTGELFF.

The chain uses TRBV25-1 and TRBJ1-2; D call uncertain. Per the germline V gene, CDR1 is MGHDK and CDR2 is SYGVNS. This CDR3 contains 13 residues. V was clipped by 6 bases and J by 3 bases, with 11 bases between them. The CDR3 DNA reads as TGTGCCAGCAGAGAAGACGGAGACTATGGCTACACCTTC. Translation: CASREDGDYGYTF.

This sequence joins TRBV4-2 and TRBJ2-5; 12 bases are a match to TRBD2. This CDR3 has 15 residues. Losses at the gene ends were 3 bases for V and 3 bases for J; bases not matched to a gene: 2. Germline CDR1 is LGHNA and CDR2 is YNFKEQ. CDR3 nucleotides: TGTGCCAGCAGCCAGTCTAGCGGGGGGGAAGAGACCCAGTACTTC. This codes for CASSQSSGGEETQYF.

The chain links TRBV4-1 to TRBJ2-5, with D possibly TRBD1 on 5 matching bases. The CDR3 spans 13 residues. The germline gives CDR1 MGHRA, CDR2 YSYEKL. Trimming removed 5 bases at V and 3 bases at J, with 10 bases between. The CDR3 spells CASSNQGEETQYF. CDR3 sequence (DNA): TGCGCCAGCAGCAACCAGGGCGAAGAGACCCAGTACTTC.

The rearrangement links TRBV6-6 to TRBJ1-1; TRBD1 matches 7 bases. The V and J ends lost 8 bases and 1 base, in that order; junction bases with no gene match: 4. The CDR3 consists of 13 residues. CDR1 MNHNY and CDR2 SVGAGI come from the germline V gene (reference sequence). The CDR3 spells CASFRQGNTEAFF. DNA of the CDR3: TGTGCCAGCTTTAGACAGGGGAACACTGAAGCTTTCTTT.

V usage is TRBV7-9 and J usage is TRBJ1-1, with 8 bases fitting TRBD1. V gave up 5 bases and J gave up 1 base; unmatched junction bases: 3. CDR1 SEHNR and CDR2 FQNEAQ come from the germline V gene (reference sequence). The CDR3 has 14 amino acids. CDR3: CASSPGQGNTEAFF. The CDR3 nucleotides read TGTGCCAGCAGCCCTGGACAGGGGAACACTGAAGCTTTCTTT. Looking up the rest from reference TRBV7-9 and TRBJ1-1 gives the full variable domain: DTGVSQNPRHKITKRGQNVTFRCDPISEHNRLYWYRQTLGQGPEFLTYFQNEAQLEKSRLLSDRFSAERPKGSFSTLEIQRTEQGDSAMYLCASSPGQGNTEAFFGQGTRLTVV.